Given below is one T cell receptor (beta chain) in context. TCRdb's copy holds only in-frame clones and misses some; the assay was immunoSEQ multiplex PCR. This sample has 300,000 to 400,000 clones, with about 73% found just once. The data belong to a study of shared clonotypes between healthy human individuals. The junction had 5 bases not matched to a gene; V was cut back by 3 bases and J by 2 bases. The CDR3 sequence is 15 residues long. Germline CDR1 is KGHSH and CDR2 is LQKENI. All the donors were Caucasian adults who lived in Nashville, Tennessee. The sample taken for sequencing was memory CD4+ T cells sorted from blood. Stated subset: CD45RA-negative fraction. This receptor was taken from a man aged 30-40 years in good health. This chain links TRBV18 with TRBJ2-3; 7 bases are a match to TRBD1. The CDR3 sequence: CASSPRDSPTDTQYF. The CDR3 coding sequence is TGTGCCAGCTCACCCCGGGACAGCCCCACAGATACGCAGTATTTT.